The 31 T cell receptor beta chains below all came from one sample that was sequenced in a study of T cells in women clearing cervical HPV infection. The assay was immunoSEQ multiplex PCR, and TCRdb's table has in-frame clones only and misses some. The sample includes 15,000 to 20,000 clones. Input material: blood buffy coat. The receptors derive from a woman between 18 and 69 years old with a cervical HPV16 infection that either progressed to CIN3+ or cleared (not recorded which).

Comment on this clone: The read halts 3 residues ahead of the CDR3 end, with the missing end drawn from the germline J gene. The chain uses TRBV2 and TRBJ2-7; D is unclear. CDR3 size: 11 residues. V was shortened by 7 bases and J by 6 bases, with 10 bases between the two germline ends. CDR1 SNHLY and CDR2 FYNNEI come from the germline V gene. The CDR3 bases that were read are TGTGCCAGCACCCTAAGTTTCGAG. This gives the protein CASTLSFE. The entire CDR3 reads CASTLSFEQYF.

On this clone itself: A junction end diverges from the germline sequence, so it may reflect a read error. The observed sequence ends 3 residues before the CDR3 terminus, with the missing tail filled in from the germline J gene. This rearrangement joins TRBV5-1 to TRBJ2-1; D is undetermined. Germline V CDR1 and CDR2: SGHRS, YFSETQ. This CDR3 comprises 15 residues. The CDR3 sequence is CASTLGWAGLGEQFF. The CDR3 DNA, read in part, is TGCGCCAGCACCTTGGGCTGGGCAGGTCTTGGTGAG.

Comments on this clone: The CDR3 end falls 3 residues outside the read, so it is completed with the germline J gene. The V call is TRBV19, the J call TRBJ1-5; 8 bases are a match to TRBD1. This CDR3 comprises 18 residues. The V and J ends lost 4 bases and 7 bases, in that order; junction bases with no gene match: 18. Germline V gene lookup returns CDR1 LNHDA and CDR2 SQIVND (reference sequence). The CDR3 loop is CASSKSTGGSTSGQPQHF. Partial CDR3 DNA: TGTGCCAGTAGTAAATCTACAGGGGGAAGTACCTCAGGGCAGCCC.

A remark on this clone: The read ends 3 residues before the CDR3 terminus; that terminus is restored from the germline J gene. The chain uses TRBV2 and TRBJ1-2, with D possibly TRBD1 on 6 matching bases. The ends were cut back, 4 bases at V and 4 bases at J, with 10 bases in the middle. Germline V gives CDR1 SNHLY, CDR2 FYNNEI. The CDR3 has 13 residues. CDR3 DNA, as far as it was read: TGTGCCAGCAGTGGGGGGCCCGGCTATGGC. Protein sequence: CASSGGPGYG. The whole CDR3 protein is CASSGGPGYGYTF.

About this clone: The read ends 3 residues before the CDR3 terminus; that terminus is restored from the germline J gene. The chain links TRBV2 to TRBJ1-1, with D possibly TRBD1 on 5 matching bases. There are 16 residues in the CDR3. Germline assignment: CDR1 SNHLY and CDR2 FYNNEI. This CDR3 reads CASIEGVAGDNYEAFF. Incomplete CDR3 DNA: TGTGCCAGCATCGAAGGGGTGGCAGGTGACAACTACGAG.

Remarks on this clone: The CDR3 goes on 3 residues after the read ends, and that part is filled in from the germline J gene. The V call is TRBV6-2 or TRBV6-3, the J call TRBJ2-3; TRBD2 agrees at 14 bases. CDR1 is MNHEY, CDR2 SVGEGT, per germline. CDR3 length: 15 residues. The J segment lost 7 bases and the V segment lost 6 bases, leaving 6 bases of the junction unmatched. CDR3 bases read: TGTGCCAGCAGATTGACTAGCGGGGGGGCGAATACG. Encoded protein: CASRLTSGGANT. The CDR3 reads in full as CASRLTSGGANTQYF.

CDR3 amino acids: CASSSQGAQETQYF. CDR3 DNA (partial): TGTGCCAGCAGCTCACAGGGGGCTCAAGAGACG. The chain carries TRBV13 and TRBJ2-3; 9 nucleotides line up with TRBD1. The CDR3 end lies 3 residues beyond the end of the read and is filled in from the germline J gene. Germline assignment: CDR1 PRHDT and CDR2 FYEKMQ (reference sequence). The CDR3 extends over 14 amino acids.

About this clone: Sequencing ends 3 residues short of the CDR3 end; the germline J gene provides the rest. The gene calls are TRBV19 and TRBJ1-5; no reliable D call. V was clipped by 2 bases and J by 7 bases, with 9 bases between them. CDR3 length: 13 amino acids. Germline CDR1 is LNHDA and CDR2 is SQIVND (reference sequence). The CDR3 protein is CASSISGWQPQHF. CDR3 DNA, as far as it was read: TGTGCCAGTAGTATATCGGGGTGGCAGCCC.

As concerns this clone: The CDR3 end falls 3 residues outside the read, so it is completed with the germline J gene. The rearrangement links TRBV19 to TRBJ1-4; 7 positions match TRBD1. CDR1 is LNHDA, CDR2 SQIVND, per germline (reference sequence). The CDR3 is 14 residues long. The CDR3 region is CASSSLQGNSPLFF. CDR3 DNA (partial): TGTGCCAGTAGTTCGCTACAGGGGAATTCACCA.

A remark on this clone: The read halts 3 residues ahead of the CDR3 end, with the missing end drawn from the germline J gene. The V call is TRBV20-1, the J call TRBJ2-3; perhaps TRBD2 as D (5 bases). Per germline, CDR1 DFQATT and CDR2 SNEGSKA (reference sequence). CDR3 size: 13 residues. The DNA read from the CDR3 is TGCAGTCCTTATGATGACAAGCGCGGGACG. Its protein is CSPYDDKRGT. The whole CDR3 protein is CSPYDDKRGTQYF.

The CDR3 here is CSARDWQGDTSYEQYF. The sequenced part of the CDR3 DNA is TGCAGTGCTAGAGATTGGCAGGGCGACACCTCTTACGAG. V gene TRBV20-1 combines with J gene TRBJ2-7, with a weak D call TRBD1 (5 bases). The read gets to within 3 residues of the CDR3 end, and the germline J gene fills in the rest. This CDR3 contains 16 residues. Trimming shortened V by 0 bases and J by 4 bases, and 19 bases separated the two germline ends. Germline V gene sequence: CDR1 DFQATT, CDR2 SNEGSKA (reference sequence).

A remark on this clone: The read ends 3 residues shy of where the CDR3 ends; the end is completed using the germline J gene. The chain combines TRBV5-1 with TRBJ2-3, with 7 bases that match TRBD1. V shed 2 bases and J 1 base; nucleotides not matched to a gene: 7. The germline V gene encodes CDR1 SGHRS and CDR2 YFSETQ. CDR3 size: 16 residues. The CDR3 loop is CASSFGTGVRTDTQYF. The CDR3 DNA, read in part, is TGCGCCAGCAGCTTTGGCACAGGGGTTCGCACAGATACG.

Concerning this clone itself: The CDR3 end falls 3 residues outside the read, so it is completed with the germline J gene. This sequence joins TRBV19 and TRBJ2-3; 7 bases agree with TRBD2. CDR1 is LNHDA, CDR2 SQIVND, per germline (reference sequence). CDR3 length: 13 residues. V trimming: 7 bases; J trimming: 6 bases; junction bases outside the gene matches: 7. The CDR3 bases that were read are TGTGCCAGTAAAACCACCGGGGGGGATACG. Residues: CASKTTGGDT. The CDR3 in its entirety is CASKTTGGDTQYF. Complete variable domain (other parts from reference TRBV19 and TRBJ2-3): DGGITQSPKYLFRKEGQNVTLSCEQNLNHDAMYWYRQDPGQGLRLIYYSQIVNDFQKGDIAEGYSVSREKKESFPLTVTSAQKNPTAFYLCASKTTGGDTQYFGPGTRLTVL.

To note about this clone: The DNA ends 3 residues before the CDR3 does, and the rest of the CDR3 is filled in from the germline J gene. The chain uses TRBV10-1 and TRBJ2-1; tentative D call: TRBD2 (6 bases). The germline CDR1 and CDR2 sequences are WNHNN and SYGVQD (reference sequence). The CDR3 consists of 14 residues. The ends were cut back, 7 bases at V and 7 bases at J, with 17 bases in the middle. Here the CDR3 reads CASNTGDGRNEQFF. The part of the CDR3 DNA that was read is TGCGCCAGCAATACGGGGGATGGACGGAATGAG.

Comment on this clone: The sequence runs out 3 residues before the end of the CDR3; the remainder is reconstructed from the germline J gene. The J gene is TRBJ1-1, the V gene TRBV12-3 or TRBV12-4; the D gene is possibly TRBD1 (6 bases). The length of the CDR3 is 13 residues. Trimming took off 7 bases at V and 1 base at J, with 10 bases between the two ends. The CDR3 region is CASTPGQNTEAFF. The CDR3 bases that were read are TGTGCCAGCACCCCGGGACAGAACACTGAA.

A word on this clone: The DNA ends 3 residues before the CDR3 does, and the rest of the CDR3 is filled in from the germline J gene. V gene TRBV6-2 or TRBV6-3 combines with J gene TRBJ2-2, with D perhaps matching TRBD1 (5 bases). Germline loops: CDR1 MNHEY, CDR2 SVGEGT. The CDR3 contains 16 residues. The CDR3 is CASSYSSGQVAEKLFF. The sequenced CDR3 bases are TGTGCCAGCAGTTATTCGAGTGGACAAGTGGCAGAAAAG.

By frequency, this clone is medium-sized. The CDR3 extends 3 residues past the end of the read, so its final part is completed from the germline J gene. This sequence joins TRBV19 and TRBJ2-3; tentative D call: TRBD2 (5 bases). CDR3 size: 15 residues. Looked up from germline, CDR1 is LNHDA and CDR2 is SQIVND (reference sequence). V was trimmed by 10 bases and J by 3 bases, leaving 20 bases between them. The sequenced part of the CDR3 DNA is TGTGCCATCCAATGCAGGTTGGAGGAGACAGATACG. This gives the protein CAIQCRLEETDT. The full-length CDR3 reads as CAIQCRLEETDTQYF.

As regards this clone: The CDR3 end lies 3 residues beyond the end of the read and is filled in from the germline J gene. The gene calls are TRBV7-2 and TRBJ2-3, with a weak D call TRBD1 (6 bases). Germline V gives CDR1 SGHTA, CDR2 FQGNSA. The CDR3 runs 15 residues. CDR3 residues: CASSSRVGARQPQYF. The covered CDR3 bases are TGTGCCAGCAGCTCTAGAGTGGGGGCGAGGCAGCCG. The whole variable domain, remainder taken from reference TRBV7-2 and TRBJ2-3, is GAGVSQSPSNKVTEKGKDVELRCDPISGHTALYWYRQSLGQGLEFLIYFQGNSAPDKSGLPSDRFSAERTGGSVSTLTIQRTQQEDSAVYLCASSSRVGARQPQYFGPGTRLTVL.

The CDR3 protein is CASSAATGRNSPLFF. The part of the CDR3 DNA that was read is TGTGCCAGCTCAGCGGCGACAGGGAGGAATTCACCG. This chain connects TRBV18 to TRBJ2-2; a weak D match, TRBD1 (7 bases). Sequencing ends 3 residues short of the CDR3 end; the germline J gene provides the rest. CDR3 length: 15 residues. The germline CDR1 and CDR2 sequences are KGHSH and LQKENI.

A note on this clone: From the germline J gene comes the end of the CDR3, since the read stops 3 residues before it. The chain recombines TRBV19 with TRBJ2-1; D uncertain. Per the germline V gene, CDR1 is LNHDA and CDR2 is SQIVND (reference sequence). The ends were cut back, 5 bases at V and 9 bases at J, with 14 bases in the middle. There are 13 residues in the CDR3. CDR3 DNA (partial): TGTGCCAGTAGTCCACACTCGCCGGGTGAG. Amino acid sequence: CASSPHSPGE. The complete CDR3 reads CASSPHSPGEQFF. The whole variable domain, remainder taken from reference TRBV19 and TRBJ2-1, is DGGITQSPKYLFRKEGQNVTLSCEQNLNHDAMYWYRQDPGQGLRLIYYSQIVNDFQKGDIAEGYSVSREKKESFPLTVTSAQKNPTAFYLCASSPHSPGEQFFGPGTRLTVL.

A note on this clone: The same CDR3 also results from other DNA sequences found in this sample. CDR3 loop: CASSLRTFQETQYF. The CDR3 DNA, read in part, is TGTGCCAGCAGCTTAAGGACTTTCCAAGAGACC. J is TRBJ2-5 and V is TRBV13; a weak D match, TRBD2 (5 bases). Coverage ceases 3 residues before the CDR3 finishes, and the germline J gene fills in the end. V shed 2 bases and J shed 1 base, with 8 bases lying between them. There are 14 residues in the CDR3. Germline assignment: CDR1 PRHDT and CDR2 FYEKMQ (reference sequence).

Details on this clone: The read halts 3 residues ahead of the CDR3 end, with the missing end drawn from the germline J gene. The chain uses TRBV20-1 and TRBJ1-2; 7 positions agree with TRBD1. Germline CDR1 is DFQATT and CDR2 is SNEGSKA (reference sequence). V was clipped by 0 bases and J by 2 bases; unmatched bases: 0. The CDR3 runs 13 residues. The DNA read from the CDR3 is TGCAGTGCTAGAGAAGGGGGCAACTATGGC. Translating gives CSAREGGNYG. The entire CDR3 reads CSAREGGNYGYTF.

To note about this clone: The read ends 3 residues early relative to the CDR3; the germline J gene fills the gap. The chain has TRBV6-7 and TRBJ2-2; D call uncertain. TRBV6-7 is treated as an ORF (open reading frame) with a function not yet certain. The CDR3 sequence is 14 residues long. The CDR3 bases that were read are TGTGCCATTCAAAAACCAGCAACTAATGAAAAG. Residues: CAIQKPATNEK. The whole CDR3 sequence reads CAIQKPATNEKLFF.

The covered CDR3 bases are TGTGCCAGCCGGACTAGCGGTTTAGAGACC. It codes for CASRTSGLET. The whole CDR3 protein reads CASRTSGLETQYF. The chain couples TRBV6-2 or TRBV6-3 to TRBJ2-5; 10 bases are shared with TRBD2. The read ends 3 residues early relative to the CDR3; the germline J gene fills the gap. CDR1 MNHEY and CDR2 SVGEGT come from the germline V gene. Germline trimming cut 8 bases from V and 4 bases from J; bases unmatched to any gene: 4. This CDR3 contains 13 residues.

About this clone itself: The read ends 3 residues shy of where the CDR3 ends; the end is completed using the germline J gene. This chain connects TRBV10-3 to TRBJ2-2, with D possibly being TRBD1 or TRBD2 (5 bases each). CDR3 length: 14 residues. CDR1 and CDR2 from the germline V gene are ENHRY and SYGVKD. The DNA read from the CDR3 is TGTGCCATCAGGGTGGTGCAGGGTCGGGAAAAG. Its protein is CAIRVVQGREK. The complete CDR3 reads CAIRVVQGREKLFF.

With regard to this clone: The CDR3 extends 3 residues past the end of the read, so its final part is completed from the germline J gene. The chain joins TRBV10-1 to TRBJ1-1, with D possibly matching TRBD1 (6 bases). Trimming removed 9 bases at V and 7 bases at J, with 30 bases between. Per the germline V gene, CDR1 is WNHNN and CDR2 is SYGVQD (reference sequence). The CDR3 loop spans 17 amino acids. CDR3 region: CASLPPFFLGRGSEAFF. The covered CDR3 bases are TGCGCCAGTCTCCCACCGTTTTTCTTGGGGAGGGGGAGTGAA.

As to this clone: The CDR3 end lies 3 residues beyond the end of the read and is filled in from the germline J gene. This chain uses TRBV19 with TRBJ1-4; 7 nucleotides agree with TRBD1. This CDR3 is 16 amino acids long. The germline gives CDR1 LNHDA, CDR2 SQIVND (reference sequence). The trim removed 9 bases at V and 6 bases at J, leaving 16 bases unmatched. The CDR3 sequence: CASRRRGGTVDEKLFF. The covered CDR3 bases are TGTGCCAGCCGACGACGGGGCGGGACAGTGGATGAAAAA.

To note about this clone: The CDR3 goes on 3 residues after the read ends, and that part is filled in from the germline J gene. This rearrangement joins TRBV19 to TRBJ2-4; 7 bases fit TRBD1. The CDR3 covers 15 residues. CDR1 is LNHDA and CDR2 is SQIVND in the germline V gene (reference sequence). CDR3 in amino acids: CASSIGGTDNYGQYF. Incomplete CDR3 DNA: TGTGCCAGTAGTATAGGAGGGACAGATAACTATGGT.

Turning to this clone: Sequencing ends 3 residues short of the CDR3 end; the germline J gene provides the rest. The chain recombines TRBV30 with TRBJ2-7; D is perhaps TRBD1 (5 bases). From germline, CDR1 is GTSNPN and CDR2 SVGIG (reference sequence). Trimming removed 5 bases from V and 5 bases from J, with 13 bases in between. This CDR3 is built from 12 residues. CDR3: CAWSRGPNEQYF. Incomplete CDR3 DNA: TGTGCCTGGTCAAGGGGCCCCAACGAG.

About this clone itself: Read sequence stops 3 residues before the CDR3 end, and the germline J gene provides the missing end. This sample includes further DNA sequences coding for the same CDR3. This chain connects TRBV30 to TRBJ1-3; possibly TRBD1 for D (6 bases). Trimming stripped 7 bases from V and 2 bases from J, with 12 bases between. Per germline, CDR1 GTSNPN and CDR2 SVGIG (reference sequence). The CDR3 has 13 residues. CDR3 amino acids: CASLQGAGNTIYF. Incomplete CDR3 DNA: TGTGCCTCCTTACAGGGAGCTGGAAACACC.

Concerning this clone itself: The read gets to within 3 residues of the CDR3 end, and the germline J gene fills in the rest. J is TRBJ2-6 and V is TRBV30; TRBD2 matches 7 bases. Germline V CDR1 and CDR2: GTSNPN, SVGIG (reference sequence). CDR3 length equals 14 residues. The V segment lost 2 bases and the J segment 11 bases; nucleotides outside the gene matches: 9. The sequenced CDR3 bases are TGTGCCTGGAGTACGGGGGGAAGTGGTTACGTC. Residues: CAWSTGGSGYV. The whole CDR3 reads CAWSTGGSGYVLTF.